These 10 T cell receptor beta chains were sequenced from one sample in a study of blood T cell repertoires in COVID-19 (dated by TCRdb to the early 2020s). Preparation of the library involved the immunoSEQ multiplex PCR assay. TCRdb retrieved this table from immuneACCESS and kept in-frame rearrangements only. Not all clones are present; in checked studies, unresolved V genes account for under half, and no reason is known for the remainder. Within this sample are under 65,000 clones, with around 89% of them counted one time only. The ten largest account for 2.2% of the sample. Sequencing was done on a sample of peripheral blood. Receptors originate from a human donor in a cohort sampled during active COVID-19.

This clone was recorded a few times. The chain is built from TRBV27 and TRBJ1-1, with 7 bases identical to TRBD1. This CDR3 is 19 amino acids long. CDR1 and CDR2 (germline): MNHEY, SMNVEV (reference sequence). The trim removed 1 base at V and 3 bases at J, leaving 17 bases unmatched. CDR3 bases: TGTGCCAGCAGTTTATACATCAATCTAGAGACAGGGCGGGACACTGAAGCTTTCTTT. It specifies CASSLYINLETGRDTEAFF.

The genes are TRBV19 and TRBJ2-1; D not certain. Germline lookup yields CDR1 LNHDA and CDR2 SQIVND (reference sequence). Trimming took 7 bases from V and 9 from J, leaving 10 bases between them. This CDR3 is built from 11 residues. CDR3 residues: CASMFGGEQFF. CDR3 coding DNA: TGTGCCAGTATGTTCGGTGGTGAGCAGTTCTTC.

V and J are TRBV19 and TRBJ2-1; D unresolved. This CDR3 is built from 14 residues. V lost 5 bases and J 3 bases, leaving 11 bases between the germline ends. Germline assignment: CDR1 LNHDA and CDR2 SQIVND (reference sequence). CDR3 coding DNA: TGTGCCAGTAGTGCCCTATCTAGCTACAATGAGCAGTTCTTC. It yields the protein CASSALSSYNEQFF. The full variable domain, completed using reference TRBV19 and TRBJ2-1, is DGGITQSPKYLFRKEGQNVTLSCEQNLNHDAMYWYRQDPGQGLRLIYYSQIVNDFQKGDIAEGYSVSREKKESFPLTVTSAQKNPTAFYLCASSALSSYNEQFFGPGTRLTVL.

This clone appeared once. The chain recombines TRBV5-1 with TRBJ2-3; the match to TRBD1 covers 8 bases. V lost 4 bases to trimming and J lost 7 bases; unmatched junction nucleotides: 11. Germline V gene sequence: CDR1 SGHRS, CDR2 YFSETQ. The CDR3 has 15 amino acids. CDR3 amino acids: CASSREGQVVNTQYF. CDR3 coding DNA: TGCGCCAGCAGCAGAGAGGGACAGGTTGTTAATACGCAGTATTTT.

The chain uses TRBV10-3 and TRBJ2-7; 8 bases align to TRBD1. This CDR3 region has 14 residues. The V segment lost 11 bases and the J segment 4 bases; nucleotides outside the gene matches: 13. CDR1 is ENHRY, CDR2 SYGVKD, per germline. This chain's CDR3 is CAAQAAGGAYEQYF. CDR3 bases: TGTGCCGCTCAAGCGGCAGGGGGCGCGTACGAGCAGTACTTC.

The CDR3 sequence: CASSQGGDRGYGRTEAFF. DNA of the CDR3: TGTGCCAGCAGCCAAGGAGGGGACAGGGGTTACGGGCGTACTGAAGCTTTCTTT. V is TRBV4-2 and J is TRBJ1-1; 10 bases line up with TRBD1. The germline V gene has CDR1 LGHNA and CDR2 YNFKEQ. Trimming at V came to 1 base and at J to 5 bases, leaving 13 bases not matched to a gene. The CDR3 is 18 amino acids.

V is TRBV7-2 and J is TRBJ1-2, with 9 nucleotides matching TRBD1. With 6 bases clipped from V and 5 bases from J, the junction kept 10 bases outside the gene matches. Per germline, CDR1 SGHTA and CDR2 FQGNSA. The CDR3 extends over 15 amino acids. In DNA form, the CDR3 reads TGTGCCAGCAGTTTTGGGACAGGGCGGACATATGGCTACACCTTC. As protein: CASSFGTGRTYGYTF.

The gene calls are TRBV19 and TRBJ2-2; D remains ambiguous. This CDR3 has 15 residues. The V gene's germline CDR1 is LNHDA and CDR2 SQIVND (reference sequence). The V end lost 3 bases, the J end lost 2 bases, and 10 bases lay between the germline ends. For the CDR3, the DNA is TGTGCCAGTAGTATTCTAGGCACTAACACCGGGGAGCTGTTTTTT. This encodes CASSILGTNTGELFF.

The rearrangement links TRBV6-1 to TRBJ2-5, with D possibly TRBD1 on 5 matching bases. Per the germline V gene, CDR1 is MNHNS and CDR2 is SASEGT. V lost 2 bases and J 4 bases, leaving 8 bases between the germline ends. The CDR3 is 13 residues long. The CDR3, as DNA: TGTGCCAGCAGTGAAATTGGGGCAGAGACCCAGTACTTC. It translates to CASSEIGAETQYF.

The chain has TRBV2 and TRBJ1-3; TRBD1 is a possible D gene (6 bases). CDR3 length: 15 residues. CDR1 is SNHLY, CDR2 FYNNEI, per germline. Trimming pared 3 bases from V and 1 base from J, leaving 10 bases between. The CDR3 spells CASSERGWSGNTIYF. The DNA of the CDR3 is TGTGCCAGCAGTGAGAGGGGGTGGTCTGGAAACACCATATATTTT.